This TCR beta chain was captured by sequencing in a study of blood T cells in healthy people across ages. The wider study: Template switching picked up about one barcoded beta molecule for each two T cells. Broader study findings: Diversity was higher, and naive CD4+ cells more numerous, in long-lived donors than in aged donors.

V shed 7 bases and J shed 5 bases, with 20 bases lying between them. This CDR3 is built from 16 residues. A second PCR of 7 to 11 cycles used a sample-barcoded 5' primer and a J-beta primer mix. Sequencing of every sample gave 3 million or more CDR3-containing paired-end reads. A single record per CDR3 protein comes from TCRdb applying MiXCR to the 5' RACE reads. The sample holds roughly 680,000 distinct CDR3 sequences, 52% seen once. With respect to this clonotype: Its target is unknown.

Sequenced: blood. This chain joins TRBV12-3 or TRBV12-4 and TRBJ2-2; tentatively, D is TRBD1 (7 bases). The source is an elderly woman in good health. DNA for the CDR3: TGTGCCAGCACCCTACCGGGCAGGGGGAGGACCGGGGAGCTGTTTTTT. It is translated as CASTLPGRGRTGELFF.